This T cell receptor beta chain came from a study of cytomegalovirus exposure and HLA in healthy donors. General observations from the study: Most of the CMV-associated TCR beta chains (in a later analysis) appeared to be HLA-restricted.

Concerning this clone itself: Antigen: not known. One end of the junction is discordant with germline, which a read error may explain.

Germline CDR1 is SEHNR and CDR2 is FQNEAQ (reference sequence). The CDR3 is 15 residues long. The study ran its PCR with 60 Vbeta and 13 Jbeta primers. Generated by immunoSEQ multiplex PCR, the TCRdb table keeps only in-frame clones and is missing some. The sample has 100,000 to 150,000 clones; roughly 78% are singletons. The clonotype was recovered from a man between 45 and 60 years old in good health and CMV-seropositive. The chain combines TRBV7-9 with TRBJ1-6; no reliable D call. The sequencing sample was made of PBMCs. This CDR3 reads CSSSLGPTYNSPLHF. CDR3 nucleotide sequence: TGTTCCAGCAGCTTAGGACCGACTTATAATTCACCCCTCCACTTT.